A selection of T cell receptor beta chains follows, all from one sample in a study of T cells in Graves' hyperthyroidism and ophthalmopathy. TCRdb reprocessed the multiplex PCR reads via MiXCR and lists one record per CDR3 protein. This sample has under 350,000 distinct CDR3 sequences, with around a sixth found just once. What was sequenced was blood. These receptor sequences come from a woman aged 45-59 years with Graves' hyperthyroidism. The CDR3 runs from the conserved cysteine through the conserved F or W. The D gene is left open where the match is weak. Size values are once, few and many counts, or a class for expanded clones, and some rows have none.

J gene | D gene | clone size | V gene | CDR3 DNA | CDR3 protein
TRBJ2-1 | TRBD2 | - | TRBV20-1 | TGCAGTGCTAGACCCCCTAGCGGGGGGGTAAATTCGGGTGAGCAGTTCTTC | CSARPPSGGVNSGEQFF
TRBJ1-2 | - | few | TRBV24-1 | TGTGCCACCAGTGATGGATCAGGGGTCGGCTACACCTTC | CATSDGSGVGYTF
TRBJ2-3 | - | few | TRBV10-3 | TGTGCCATCAGTGGCGGGGGCACAGATACGCAGTATTTT | CAISGGGTDTQYF
TRBJ2-1 | - | few | TRBV7-9 | TGTGCCAGCAGTCCCCCGGCGGCTAATGAGCAGTTCTTC | CASSPPAANEQFF
TRBJ2-1 | - | many | TRBV6-1 | TGTGCCAGCAGTGTGAGGGGTTTAGAAAACAATGAGCAGTTCTTC | CASSVRGLENNEQFF
TRBJ2-3 | - | many | TRBV7-3 | TGTGCCAGCAGCTTAACTCTGAGTATCACAGATACGCAGTATTTT | CASSLTLSITDTQYF
TRBJ2-2 | TRBD1 | many | TRBV12-3/TRBV12-4 | TGTGCCAGCAGTCCATACAGGGGGCCCGGGGAGCTGTTTTTT | CASSPYRGPGELFF
TRBJ2-2 | - | - | TRBV12-3/TRBV12-4 | TGTGCCAGCAGTTTAGTCCCAGGGAACACCGGGGAGCTGTTTTTT | CASSLVPGNTGELFF
TRBJ1-1 | - | few | TRBV2 | TGTGCCAGCTGGGGTCAAGAAAACACTGAAGCTTTCTTT | CASWGQENTEAFF
TRBJ2-7 | - | - | TRBV12-3/TRBV12-4 | TGTGCCAGCAGTTTCAGTGCAGGAGGCGAGCAGTACTTC | CASSFSAGGEQYF
TRBJ1-5 | TRBD1 | - | TRBV19 | TGTGCCAGTACGGGGAGACAGGGGACCCTTAGCAATCAGCCCCAGCATTTT | CASTGRQGTLSNQPQHF
TRBJ1-1 | TRBD1 | - | TRBV5-6 | TGTGCCAGCAGCCCCGGGAGGGACAGGGTAGCAACTGAAGCTTTCTTT | CASSPGRDRVATEAFF
TRBJ2-7 | - | - | TRBV7-2 | TGTGCCAGCAGCTTCGGCATTGGATCTACCGAGCAGTACTTC | CASSFGIGSTEQYF
TRBJ2-5 | TRBD1 | few | TRBV20-1 | TGCAGTGCTAGAGCAGGGGGTGGGGAGACCCAGTACTTC | CSARAGGGETQYF
TRBJ2-1 | TRBD2 | - | TRBV20-1 | TGCAGTGCTAGAGCCCTCGGCGGGAGCTCCTACAATGAGCAGTTCTTC | CSARALGGSSYNEQFF
TRBJ2-7 | - | few | TRBV5-5 | TGTGCCAGCAGCTTGGCAGGTCGAGAGTACTTC | CASSLAGREYF
TRBJ1-6 | - | few | TRBV2 | TGTGCCAGCGAAGGGAACTATAATTCACCCCTCCACTTT | CASEGNYNSPLHF
TRBJ2-7 | - | - | TRBV5-1 | TGCGCCAGCAGCTTGGATGGCCAGAGCTCCTACGAGCAGTGCTTC | CASSLDGQSSYEQCF